The T cell receptor (beta chain) described here comes from a study of T cell responses to AZD1222 COVID-19 vaccine. Findings of the study overall: Repertoires were obtained solely post-peak T cell response.

Data came from immunoSEQ multiplex PCR; TCRdb stores just in-frame clones and leaves some out. The sample has about 120,000 clones; roughly nine tenths are singletons. This clone was picked up one time. Its antigen is undetermined. The receptor was isolated from an adult who received the AZD1222 COVID-19 vaccine. Sequencing was performed on peripheral blood, taken 28 days after the second AZD1222 dose.

The CDR3 nucleotides read TGTGCCACCGCCCTTCGGGGGGCCTACGAGCAGTACTTC. It codes for CATALRGAYEQYF. The chain uses TRBV3-1 (or the pseudogene TRBV3-2) and TRBJ2-7; TRBD2 agrees at 7 bases. Trimming at V came to 10 bases and at J to 2 bases, leaving 8 bases not matched to a gene. CDR3 length: 13 residues. Germline V gene sequence: CDR1 LGHDT, CDR2 YNNKEL (reference sequence).